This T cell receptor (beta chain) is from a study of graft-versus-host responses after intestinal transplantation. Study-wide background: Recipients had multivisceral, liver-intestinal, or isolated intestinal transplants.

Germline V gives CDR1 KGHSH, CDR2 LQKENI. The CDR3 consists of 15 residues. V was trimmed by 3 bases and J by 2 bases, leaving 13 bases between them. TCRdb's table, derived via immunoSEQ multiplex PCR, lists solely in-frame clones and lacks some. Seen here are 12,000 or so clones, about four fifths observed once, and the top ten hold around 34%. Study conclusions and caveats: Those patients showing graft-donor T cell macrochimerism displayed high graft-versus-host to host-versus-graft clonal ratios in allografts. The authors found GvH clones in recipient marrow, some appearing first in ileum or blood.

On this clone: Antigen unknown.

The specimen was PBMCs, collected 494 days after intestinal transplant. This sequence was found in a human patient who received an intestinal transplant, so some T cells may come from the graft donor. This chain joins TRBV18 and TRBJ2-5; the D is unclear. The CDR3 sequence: CASSPMRRAQETQYF. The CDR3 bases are TGTGCCAGCTCACCTATGAGACGGGCTCAAGAGACCCAGTACTTC.